The next 13 T cell receptor beta chains were all read from a single sample in a study of blood T cell repertoires in COVID-19. Measured with immunoSEQ multiplex PCR; TCRdb has only the in-frame clones, and not every one. The sample has 83,000 or so clones; approximately 82% are singletons. The source material was peripheral blood. The receptor set was obtained from a human donor in a cohort sampled during active COVID-19.

The chain recombines TRBV4-1 with TRBJ1-4, with a tentative D call TRBD1 (6 bases). CDR1 is MGHRA, CDR2 YSYEKL, per germline. The CDR3 totals 16 residues. Between the trimmed V and J ends, which lost 4 bases and 0 bases, there was a span of 12 bases. DNA for the CDR3: TGCGCCAGCAGCCGCAGGGGCGAGGCAACTAATGAAAAACTGTTTTTT. Translating gives CASSRRGEATNEKLFF.

The genes are TRBV3-1 (or the pseudogene TRBV3-2) and TRBJ2-5; D is perhaps TRBD2 (5 bases). Per germline, CDR1 LGHDT and CDR2 YNNKEL (reference sequence). Trimming stripped 3 bases from V and 4 bases from J, with 12 bases between. The CDR3 is made up of 14 amino acids. In DNA, the CDR3 is TGTGCCAGCAGCCAGGTCGGGGTGCGAGAGACCCAGTACTTC. Amino acids: CASSQVGVRETQYF.

This clone was seen once. This rearrangement joins TRBV30 to TRBJ1-5; D call uncertain. Trimming shortened V by 0 bases and J by 1 base, and 7 bases separated the two germline ends. Germline CDR1 and CDR2: GTSNPN and SVGIG (reference sequence). This CDR3 spans 14 amino acids. Here the CDR3 reads CAWSVSRSNQPQHF. The CDR3 nucleotides are TGTGCCTGGAGTGTGTCCAGAAGCAATCAGCCCCAGCATTTT.

The V call is TRBV28, the J call TRBJ1-4, with D possibly being TRBD1 (5 bases). The V gene lost 5 bases and the J gene lost 6 bases, with 13 bases spanning the gap. Looked up from germline, CDR1 is MDHEN and CDR2 is SYDVKM. The CDR3 covers 14 residues. The CDR3 bases are TGTGCCAGCAGTCTGGGTCGGGGGGATGAAAAACTGTTTTTT. It specifies CASSLGRGDEKLFF.

The J gene is TRBJ2-5, the V gene TRBV2, with 10 bases identical to TRBD1. This CDR3 is built from 16 residues. The V gene end was trimmed by 4 bases and the J gene end by 5 bases; junction bases not matched to a gene: 10. CDR1 and CDR2 (germline): SNHLY, FYNNEI. For the CDR3, the DNA is TGTGCCAGCAGTGGCGCCCCGGGACAGGGGCAGGAGACCCAGTACTTC. Amino acid sequence: CASSGAPGQGQETQYF.

This clone appeared a few times. The chain recombines TRBV2 with TRBJ1-1; D is perhaps TRBD1 (6 bases). CDR1 SNHLY and CDR2 FYNNEI come from the germline V gene. The CDR3 loop spans 15 amino acids. The V and J ends lost 7 bases and 0 bases respectively, with 15 bases between them. The CDR3 nucleotides read TGTGCCAGCACCATCGGGTCAGGGGTGAACACTGAAGCTTTCTTT. Amino acids: CASTIGSGVNTEAFF.

The V gene is TRBV28, the J gene TRBJ1-5, with 9 bases aligning to TRBD1. The CDR3 spans 15 residues. Germline V gene sequence: CDR1 MDHEN, CDR2 SYDVKM. The trim removed 5 bases at V and 6 bases at J, leaving 8 bases unmatched. The CDR3 region has the DNA TGTGCCAGCAGTCTCACAGGGGGCGCGGGTCAGCCCCAGCATTTT. It codes for CASSLTGGAGQPQHF.

The J gene is TRBJ1-2, the V gene TRBV6-5; 8 bases agree with TRBD1. The CDR3 has 15 amino acids. Germline lookup yields CDR1 MNHEY and CDR2 SVGAGI. J lost 5 bases, V lost 2 bases, and 7 bases had no gene match. The CDR3 region is CASSYPDRAGYGYTF. CDR3 nucleotide sequence: TGTGCCAGCAGTTACCCGGACAGGGCAGGGTATGGCTACACCTTC.

The CDR3 DNA is TGTGCCACCTCTGACAGTCCCTATGGCTACACCTTC. Its translation: CATSDSPYGYTF. J is TRBJ1-2 and V is TRBV19, with D maybe TRBD1 (5 bases). Per germline, CDR1 LNHDA and CDR2 SQIVND (reference sequence). V dropped 10 bases and J dropped 4 bases, with 13 bases sitting between them. The CDR3 has 12 amino acids.

The rearrangement joins TRBV5-1 to TRBJ2-5; the match to TRBD1 covers 8 bases. The germline gives CDR1 SGHRS, CDR2 YFSETQ. This CDR3 comprises 15 residues. V trimming: 5 bases; J trimming: 1 base; junction bases outside the gene matches: 7. The CDR3 sequence: CASSQLGQAQETQYF. In DNA form, the CDR3 reads TGCGCCAGCAGTCAACTGGGACAGGCCCAAGAGACCCAGTACTTC.

J is TRBJ1-4 and V is TRBV28; TRBD1 agrees at 7 bases. CDR1 and CDR2 (germline): MDHEN, SYDVKM. Losses at the gene ends were 6 bases for V and 8 bases for J; bases not matched to a gene: 9. This CDR3 is built from 14 residues. In DNA, the CDR3 is TGTGCCAGCAGCGTGAACAGGGGCGTCGAAAAACTGTTTTTT. This sequence encodes CASSVNRGVEKLFF.

The chain employs TRBV9 and TRBJ2-1, with TRBD2 matching 7 bases. The CDR3 has 15 residues. After removal of 3 bases from V and 8 bases from J, the junction contained 11 bases not matched to a gene. Per the germline V gene, CDR1 is SGDLS and CDR2 is YYNGEE. The CDR3 here is CASSARDYDGDEQFF. CDR3 coding DNA: TGTGCCAGCAGCGCCCGGGACTACGACGGGGATGAGCAGTTCTTC.

The rearrangement links TRBV2 to TRBJ1-1, with TRBD1 matching 9 bases. The junction had 13 bases not matched to a gene; V was cut back by 10 bases and J by 1 base. Per germline, CDR1 SNHLY and CDR2 FYNNEI. The CDR3 sequence is 16 residues long. CDR3 sequence: CANLERWGQGNTEAFF. In DNA form, the CDR3 reads TGTGCCAACCTTGAGAGATGGGGACAGGGGAACACTGAAGCTTTCTTT.